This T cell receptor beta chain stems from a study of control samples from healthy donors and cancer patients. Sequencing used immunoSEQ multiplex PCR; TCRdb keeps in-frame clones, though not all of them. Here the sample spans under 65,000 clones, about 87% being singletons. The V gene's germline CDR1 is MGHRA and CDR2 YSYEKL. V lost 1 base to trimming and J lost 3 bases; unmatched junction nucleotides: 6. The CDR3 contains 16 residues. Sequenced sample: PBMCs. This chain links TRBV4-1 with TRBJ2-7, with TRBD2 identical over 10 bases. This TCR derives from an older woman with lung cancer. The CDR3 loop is CASSQAPGLANYEQYF. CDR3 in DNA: TGCGCCAGCAGCCAAGCCCCGGGACTAGCGAACTACGAGCAGTACTTC.